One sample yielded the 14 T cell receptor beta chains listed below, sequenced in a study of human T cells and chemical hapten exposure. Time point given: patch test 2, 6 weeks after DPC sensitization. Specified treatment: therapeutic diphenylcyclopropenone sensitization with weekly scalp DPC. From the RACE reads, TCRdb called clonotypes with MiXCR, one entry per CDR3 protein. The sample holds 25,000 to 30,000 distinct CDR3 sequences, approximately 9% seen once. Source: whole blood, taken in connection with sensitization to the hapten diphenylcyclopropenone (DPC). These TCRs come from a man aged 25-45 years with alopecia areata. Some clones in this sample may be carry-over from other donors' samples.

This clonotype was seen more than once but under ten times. The chain's CDR3 is CASIGRGREAFF. CDR3 nucleotide sequence: TGTGCCAGCATCGGGCGAGGCCGTGAAGCTTTCTTT. This chain joins TRBV6-2 or TRBV6-3 and TRBJ1-1, with D uncertain. The CDR3 covers 12 residues. The V and J ends lost 7 bases and 7 bases respectively, with 13 bases between them. CDR1 is MNHEY and CDR2 is SVGEGT in the germline V gene.

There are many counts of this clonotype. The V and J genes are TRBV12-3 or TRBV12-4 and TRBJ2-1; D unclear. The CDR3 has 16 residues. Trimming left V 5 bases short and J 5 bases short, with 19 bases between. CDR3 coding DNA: TGTGCCAGCAGTCCGCGGACGGCCTCTGGCCACAATGAGCAGTTCTTC. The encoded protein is CASSPRTASGHNEQFF.

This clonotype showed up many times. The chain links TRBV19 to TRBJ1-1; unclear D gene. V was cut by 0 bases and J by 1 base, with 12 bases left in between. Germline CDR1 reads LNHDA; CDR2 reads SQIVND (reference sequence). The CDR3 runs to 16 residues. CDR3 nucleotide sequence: TGTGCCAGTAGTATAGACAGGAGGAGTTCGAACACTGAAGCTTTCTTT. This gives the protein CASSIDRRSSNTEAFF. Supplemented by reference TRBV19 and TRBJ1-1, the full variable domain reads DGGITQSPKYLFRKEGQNVTLSCEQNLNHDAMYWYRQDPGQGLRLIYYSQIVNDFQKGDIAEGYSVSREKKESFPLTVTSAQKNPTAFYLCASSIDRRSSNTEAFFGQGTRLTVV.

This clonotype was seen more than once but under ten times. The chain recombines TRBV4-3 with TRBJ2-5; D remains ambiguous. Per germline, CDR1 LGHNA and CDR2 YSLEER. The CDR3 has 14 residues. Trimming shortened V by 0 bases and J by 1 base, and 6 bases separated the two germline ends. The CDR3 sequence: CASSQDHLQETQYF. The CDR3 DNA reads TGCGCCAGCAGCCAAGATCACCTCCAAGAGACCCAGTACTTC.

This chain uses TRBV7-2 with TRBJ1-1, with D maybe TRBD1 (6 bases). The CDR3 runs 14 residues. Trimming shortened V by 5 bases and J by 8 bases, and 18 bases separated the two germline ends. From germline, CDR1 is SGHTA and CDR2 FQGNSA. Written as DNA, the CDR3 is TGTGCCAGCAGCCTACGACAGGCTTCGATCGAAGCTTTCTTT. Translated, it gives CASSLRQASIEAFF.

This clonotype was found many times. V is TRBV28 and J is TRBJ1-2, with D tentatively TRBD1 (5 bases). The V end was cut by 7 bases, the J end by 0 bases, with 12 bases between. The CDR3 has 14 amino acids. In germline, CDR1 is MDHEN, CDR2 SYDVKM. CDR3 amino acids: CASKGGATNYGYTF. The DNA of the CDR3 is TGTGCCAGCAAAGGCGGGGCCACTAACTATGGCTACACCTTC.

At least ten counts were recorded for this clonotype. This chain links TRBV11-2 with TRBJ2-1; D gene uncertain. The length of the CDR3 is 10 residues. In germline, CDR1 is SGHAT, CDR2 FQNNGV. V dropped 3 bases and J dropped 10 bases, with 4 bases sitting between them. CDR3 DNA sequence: TGTGCCAGCAGCTTTGAAGAGCAGTTCTTC. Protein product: CASSFEEQFF.

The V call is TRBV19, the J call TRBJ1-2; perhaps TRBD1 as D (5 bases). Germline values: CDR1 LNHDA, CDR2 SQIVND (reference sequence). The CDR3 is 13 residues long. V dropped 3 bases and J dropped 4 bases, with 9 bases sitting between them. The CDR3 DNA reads TGTGCCAGTAGTATCGAGGGGAGCTATGGCTACACCTTC. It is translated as CASSIEGSYGYTF.

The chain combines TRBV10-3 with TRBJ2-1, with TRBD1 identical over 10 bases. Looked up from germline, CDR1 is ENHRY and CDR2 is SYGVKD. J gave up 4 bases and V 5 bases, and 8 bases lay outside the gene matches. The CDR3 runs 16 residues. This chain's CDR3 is CAISNTGQGVYNEQFF. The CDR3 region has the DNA TGTGCCATCAGTAACACAGGACAGGGGGTTTACAATGAGCAGTTCTTC.

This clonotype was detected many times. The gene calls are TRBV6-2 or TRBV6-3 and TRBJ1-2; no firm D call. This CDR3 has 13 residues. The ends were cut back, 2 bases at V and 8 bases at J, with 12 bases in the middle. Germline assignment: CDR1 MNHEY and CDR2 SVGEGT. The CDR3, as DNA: TGTGCCAGCAGTTACGCCCAGTTTAAGGGCTACACCTTC. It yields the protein CASSYAQFKGYTF.

The CDR3: CASSTGQGTSPLHF. DNA of the CDR3: TGCGCCAGCAGCACGGGACAGGGGACGTCACCCCTCCACTTT. This sequence joins TRBV5-1 and TRBJ1-6; 10 bases fit TRBD1. CDR3 length equals 14 residues. Germline lookup yields CDR1 SGHRS and CDR2 YFSETQ. V gave up 4 bases and J gave up 10 bases; unmatched junction bases: 5.

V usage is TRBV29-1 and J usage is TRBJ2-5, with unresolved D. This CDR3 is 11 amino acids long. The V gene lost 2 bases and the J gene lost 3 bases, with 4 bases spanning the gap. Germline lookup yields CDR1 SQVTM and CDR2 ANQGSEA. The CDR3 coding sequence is TGCAGCGTTGAATTGGAAGAGACCCAGTACTTC. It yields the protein CSVELEETQYF.

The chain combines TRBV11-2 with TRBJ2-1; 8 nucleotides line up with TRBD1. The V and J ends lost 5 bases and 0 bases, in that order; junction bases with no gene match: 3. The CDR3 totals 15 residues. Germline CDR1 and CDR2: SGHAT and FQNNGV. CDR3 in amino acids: CASSPGQGSYNEQFF. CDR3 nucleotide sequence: TGTGCCAGCAGCCCAGGACAGGGCTCCTACAATGAGCAGTTCTTC.

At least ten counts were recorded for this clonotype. The CDR3 protein is CASSRGTNYGYTF. CDR3 sequence (DNA): TGTGCCAGCAGCCGTGGGACTAACTATGGCTACACCTTC. The chain recombines TRBV11-3 with TRBJ1-2, with unresolved D. V was cut by 5 bases and J by 0 bases, with 7 bases left in between. CDR1 and CDR2 from the germline V gene are SGHNT and YENEEA. This CDR3 has 13 residues. The variable domain in full, with the rest retrieved from reference TRBV11-3 and TRBJ1-2, is EAGVVQSPRYKIIEKKQPVAFWCNPISGHNTLYWYLQNLGQGPELLIRYENEEAVDDSQLPKDRFSAERLKGVDSTLKIQPAELGDSAVYLCASSRGTNYGYTFGSGTRLTVV.